This T cell receptor (beta chain) was observed in a study of T cells in Graves' hyperthyroidism and ophthalmopathy. There were TCR beta CDR3 regions amplified from RNA transcripts. Initially, a first-round RT-PCR of the TCR CDR3 employed the HTBI primer set. TCRdb processed the multiplex PCR reads anew with MiXCR; each CDR3 protein has one entry. The sample carries 250,000 to 300,000 distinct CDR3 sequences, around 15% recorded once. This clonotype was observed at least ten times. Hyperthyroidism patients were newly diagnosed, had disease duration under 2 months, and were aged 18 to 65 years. This TCR was sampled from a woman aged 40 to 50 with Graves' hyperthyroidism. Sequences were obtained from blood.

In DNA, the CDR3 is TGTGCCAGCAGTATGGAGGTCCGTTCACCCCTCCACTTT. Protein: CASSMEVRSPLHF. J is TRBJ1-6 and V is TRBV27; D gene ambiguous. The ends were cut back, 5 bases at V and 9 bases at J, with 11 bases in the middle. The CDR3 totals 13 residues. The germline V gene encodes CDR1 MNHEY and CDR2 SMNVEV (reference sequence).